The rows below give T cell receptor beta chains drawn from one sample of a study of OX40 agonist ivuxolimab in advanced cancers. Libraries were prepared by immunoSEQ multiplex PCR; TCRdb keeps only in-frame clonotypes and omits some of them. The top ten hold around 0.33% of the sample, which has about 79,000 clones, 90% seen once. The sample in question was CD4+ or CD8+ T cells sorted from blood, obtained in a trial of the OX40 agonist ivuxolimab. These receptor sequences come from an adult with an advanced solid tumor such as melanoma, head and neck, liver or kidney cancer. Each CDR3 is given with its conserved first and last residue. A D gene is named only where the DNA matches it firmly. Some rows have no size entry. The others give once, few or many, or a class for an expanded clone.

J | size | V | D | CDR3 | DNA
TRBJ1-3 | once | TRBV28 | . | CASRSGDVDTIYF | TGTGCCAGCAGGTCAGGGGACGTGGACACCATATATTTT
TRBJ2-2 | . | TRBV9 | . | CASSVEGNTGELFF | TGTGCCAGCAGCGTAGAGGGGAACACCGGGGAGCTGTTTTTT
TRBJ1-1 | . | TRBV11-2 | . | CASRPWVGVESDEAFF | TGTGCCAGCCGCCCGTGGGTCGGGGTTGAGTCGGATGAAGCTTTCTTT
TRBJ1-1 | once | TRBV11-2 | . | CASSANRVGNTEAFF | TGTGCCAGCAGCGCGAACAGGGTTGGGAACACTGAAGCTTTCTTT
TRBJ1-1 | . | TRBV6-1 | . | CASSDQGATEAFF | TGTGCCAGCAGTGATCAGGGCGCCACTGAAGCTTTCTTT
TRBJ1-1 | . | TRBV28 | TRBD1 | CASTLPGGRTEAFF | TGTGCCAGCACCCTTCCAGGGGGCAGGACTGAAGCTTTCTTT
TRBJ2-1 | . | TRBV5-4 | . | CASSLKGAGPEQFF | TGTGCCAGCAGCTTGAAAGGGGCCGGTCCTGAGCAGTTCTTC
TRBJ1-1 | . | TRBV27 | . | CASSPETQGFNTEAFF | TGTGCCAGCAGTCCTGAGACACAGGGTTTTAACACTGAAGCTTTCTTT
TRBJ2-5 | . | TRBV5-1 | TRBD1 | CASSLEQGAQYF | TGCGCCAGCAGCTTGGAACAGGGGGCCCAGTACTTC
TRBJ1-4 | . | TRBV6-5 | . | CASRVASTGNEKLFF | TGTGCCAGCAGGGTCGCCTCTACAGGAAATGAAAAACTGTTTTTT
TRBJ1-5 | . | TRBV19 | . | CASSPGGYSNQPQHF | TGTGCCAGTAGTCCGGGCGGGTATAGCAATCAGCCCCAGCATTTT
TRBJ1-1 | . | TRBV6-1 | . | CASRYSWGDTEAFF | TGTGCCAGCAGGTACAGTTGGGGGGACACTGAAGCTTTCTTT
TRBJ2-1 | . | TRBV5-8 | . | CASSSFRGESNEQFF | TGTGCCAGCAGCTCCTTCAGGGGGGAGAGCAATGAGCAGTTCTTC
TRBJ2-2 | . | TRBV6-5 | . | CASSSWLDGSGELFF | TGTGCCAGCAGTTCCTGGCTCGACGGGAGCGGGGAGCTGTTTTTT
TRBJ2-3 | . | TRBV9 | . | CASSVGAGQDTDTQYF | TGTGCCAGCAGCGTAGGTGCGGGACAAGACACAGATACGCAGTATTTT
TRBJ1-3 | once | TRBV7-2 | . | CASSLGGRGAGGNTIYF | TGTGCCAGCAGCCTAGGCGGGCGCGGGGCAGGTGGAAACACCATATATTTT
TRBJ2-3 | . | TRBV19 | TRBD1 | CASSPGTGRTDTQYF | TGTGCCAGTAGTCCCGGGACAGGGCGCACAGATACGCAGTATTTT
TRBJ1-6 | . | TRBV5-6 | . | CASSPGKTPPLHF | TGTGCCAGCAGCCCCGGGAAAACGCCACCCCTCCACTTT
TRBJ1-1 | . | TRBV7-2 | . | CASSLDRTGSEAFF | TGTGCCAGCAGCTTAGATCGGACTGGGTCGGAAGCTTTCTTT
TRBJ1-1 | . | TRBV15 | TRBD1 | CATSPQQGVEAFF | TGTGCCACCAGCCCGCAACAGGGGGTTGAAGCTTTCTTT
TRBJ2-7 | . | TRBV12-5 | TRBD1 | CASGLGAGTGDEQYF | TGTGCTAGTGGTTTGGGAGCCGGGACAGGGGATGAGCAGTACTTC
TRBJ2-5 | . | TRBV6-6 | . | CASIPDGLFETQYF | TGTGCCAGCATACCTGACGGATTGTTTGAGACCCAGTACTTC
TRBJ1-5 | . | TRBV19 | TRBD1 | CASSTDRGNQPQHF | TGTGCCAGTAGCACGGACAGGGGCAATCAGCCCCAGCATTTT
TRBJ2-1 | few | TRBV5-1 | . | CASSFPEASNNEQFF | TGCGCCAGCAGCTTCCCGGAGGCTAGCAACAATGAGCAGTTCTTC